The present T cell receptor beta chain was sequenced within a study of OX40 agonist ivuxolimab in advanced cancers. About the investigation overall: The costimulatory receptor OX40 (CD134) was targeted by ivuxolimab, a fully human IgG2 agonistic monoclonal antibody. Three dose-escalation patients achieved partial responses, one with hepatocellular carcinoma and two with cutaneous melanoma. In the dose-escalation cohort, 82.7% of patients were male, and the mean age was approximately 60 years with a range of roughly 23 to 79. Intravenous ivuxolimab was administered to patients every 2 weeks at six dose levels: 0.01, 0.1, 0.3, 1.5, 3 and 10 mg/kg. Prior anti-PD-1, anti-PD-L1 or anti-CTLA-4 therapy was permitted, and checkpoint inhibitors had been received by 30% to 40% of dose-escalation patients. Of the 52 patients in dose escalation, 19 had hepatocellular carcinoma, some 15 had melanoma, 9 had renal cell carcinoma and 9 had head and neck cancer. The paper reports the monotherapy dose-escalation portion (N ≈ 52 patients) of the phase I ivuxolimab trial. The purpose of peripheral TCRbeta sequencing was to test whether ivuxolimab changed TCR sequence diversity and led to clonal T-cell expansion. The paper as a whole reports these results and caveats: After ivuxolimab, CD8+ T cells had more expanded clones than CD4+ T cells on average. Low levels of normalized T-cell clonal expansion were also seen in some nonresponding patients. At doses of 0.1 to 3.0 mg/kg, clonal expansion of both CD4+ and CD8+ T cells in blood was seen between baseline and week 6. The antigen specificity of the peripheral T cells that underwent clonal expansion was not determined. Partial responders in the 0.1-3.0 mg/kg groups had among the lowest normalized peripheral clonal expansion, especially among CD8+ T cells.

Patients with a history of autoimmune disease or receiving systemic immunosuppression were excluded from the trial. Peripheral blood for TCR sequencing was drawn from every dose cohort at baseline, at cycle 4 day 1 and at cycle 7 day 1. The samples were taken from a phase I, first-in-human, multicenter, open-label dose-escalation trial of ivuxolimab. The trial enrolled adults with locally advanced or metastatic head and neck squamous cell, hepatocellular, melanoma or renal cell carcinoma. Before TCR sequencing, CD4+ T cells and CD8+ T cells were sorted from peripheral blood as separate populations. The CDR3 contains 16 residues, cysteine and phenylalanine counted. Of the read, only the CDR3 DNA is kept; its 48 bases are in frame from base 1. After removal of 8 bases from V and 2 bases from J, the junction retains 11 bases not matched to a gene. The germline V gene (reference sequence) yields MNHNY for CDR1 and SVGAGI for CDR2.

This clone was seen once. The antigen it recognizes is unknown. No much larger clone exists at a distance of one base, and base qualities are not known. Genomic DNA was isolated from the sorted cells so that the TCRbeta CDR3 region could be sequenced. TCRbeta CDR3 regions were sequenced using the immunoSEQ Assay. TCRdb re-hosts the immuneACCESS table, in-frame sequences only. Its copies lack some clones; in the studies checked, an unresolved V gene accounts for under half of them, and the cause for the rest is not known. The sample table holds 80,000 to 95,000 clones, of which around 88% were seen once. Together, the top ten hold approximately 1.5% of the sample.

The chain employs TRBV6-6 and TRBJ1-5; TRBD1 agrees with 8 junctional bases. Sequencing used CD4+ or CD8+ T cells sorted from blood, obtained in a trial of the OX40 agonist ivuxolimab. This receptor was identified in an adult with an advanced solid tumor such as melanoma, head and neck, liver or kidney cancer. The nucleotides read TGTGCCAGCCTATTGGACCAGGGGGCTGGCAATCAGCCCCAGCATTTT. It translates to CASLLDQGAGNQPQHF.